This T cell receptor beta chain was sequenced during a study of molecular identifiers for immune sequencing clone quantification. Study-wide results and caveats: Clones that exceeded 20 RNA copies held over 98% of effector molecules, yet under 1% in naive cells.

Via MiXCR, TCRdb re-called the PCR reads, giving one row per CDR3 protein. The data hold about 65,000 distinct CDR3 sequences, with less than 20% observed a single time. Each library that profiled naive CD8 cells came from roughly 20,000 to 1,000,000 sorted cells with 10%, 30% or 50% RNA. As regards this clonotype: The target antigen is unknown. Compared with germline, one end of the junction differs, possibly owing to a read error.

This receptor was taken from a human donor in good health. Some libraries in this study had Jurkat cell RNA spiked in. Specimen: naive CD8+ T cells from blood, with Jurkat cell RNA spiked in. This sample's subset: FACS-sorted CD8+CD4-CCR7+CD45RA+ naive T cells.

The CDR3 protein is CAGSYGLAPSGEQYF. Written as DNA, the CDR3 is TGTGCCGGCAGTTACGGACTAGCCCCCTCGGGAGAGCAGTACTTC. V gene TRBV6-2 or TRBV6-3 combines with J gene TRBJ2-7; 8 nucleotides match TRBD2. The CDR3 extends over 15 amino acids. Germline V gene data show CDR1 as MNHEY and CDR2 as SVGEGT.